These 10 T cell receptor beta chains came from one sample sequenced in a study of blood T cell repertoires in COVID-19. The repertoire was sequenced with immunoSEQ multiplex PCR; TCRdb's copy has only in-frame clones and lacks some. This sample has 120,000 to 150,000 clones, with roughly 86% found just once. Sequencing was carried out using peripheral blood. The receptors come from a woman between 50 and 59 years old with acute or convalescent COVID-19.

The chain uses TRBV20-1 and TRBJ1-1, with a weak D call TRBD1 (6 bases). The V end was cut by 6 bases, the J end by 6 bases, with 17 bases between. The CDR3 loop spans 13 amino acids. CDR1 and CDR2 (germline): DFQATT, SNEGSKA (reference sequence). The CDR3 DNA sequence: TGCAGTGCCAGTCCCAACAGGGAGTCTGAAGCTTTCTTT. This encodes CSASPNRESEAFF.

This clone was counted only a few times. The chain carries TRBV6-5 and TRBJ1-1; a possible D gene is TRBD1 (6 bases). The CDR3 loop spans 13 amino acids. V lost 6 bases and J lost 4, with 12 bases in between. Germline CDR1 reads MNHEY; CDR2 reads SVGAGI. The CDR3 DNA reads TGTGCCAGCAGCCCGACAGGACCCACTGAAGCTTTCTTT. Translated, it gives CASSPTGPTEAFF.

J is TRBJ1-2 and V is TRBV19; D not resolved. This CDR3 has 13 amino acids. With 1 base removed from V and 8 bases from J, the gap between germline ends came to 11 bases. The germline CDR1 and CDR2 sequences are LNHDA and SQIVND (reference sequence). This chain's CDR3 is CASSIGGPQGYTF. CDR3 in DNA: TGTGCCAGTAGTATAGGCGGGCCTCAGGGCTACACCTTC.

V is TRBV19 and J is TRBJ1-1; D gene ambiguous. Trimming pared 2 bases from V and 0 bases from J, leaving 10 bases between. The CDR3 is made up of 15 amino acids. Germline V CDR1 and CDR2: LNHDA, SQIVND (reference sequence). In DNA form, the CDR3 reads TGTGCCAGTAGTATACCGAGGGAGATGAACACTGAAGCTTTCTTT. This translates into CASSIPREMNTEAFF.

V is TRBV3-1 (or the pseudogene TRBV3-2) and J is TRBJ1-4, with D possibly being TRBD1 (5 bases). CDR3 length: 15 amino acids. V lost 6 bases and J lost 7, with 18 bases in between. The V gene's germline CDR1 is LGHDT and CDR2 YNNKEL (reference sequence). The CDR3 sequence is CASRRVGGTGEKLFF. In DNA, the CDR3 is TGTGCCAGCAGACGAGTCGGCGGGACGGGTGAAAAACTGTTTTTT.

The gene calls are TRBV5-6 and TRBJ2-3; D unclear. Looked up from germline, CDR1 is SGHDT and CDR2 is YYEEEE. With 0 bases removed from V and 1 base from J, the gap between germline ends came to 3 bases. The CDR3 spans 13 residues. CDR3 sequence (DNA): TGTGCCAGCAGCTTGGCCGGCACAGATACGCAGTATTTT. This encodes CASSLAGTDTQYF.

The chain employs TRBV6-6 and TRBJ1-1, with TRBD1 as a possible D gene (6 bases). This CDR3 is built from 10 residues. Germline CDR1 and CDR2: MNHNY and SVGAGI (reference sequence). Trimming took off 6 bases at V and 11 bases at J, with 10 bases between the two ends. The CDR3 coding sequence is TGTGCCAGCAGCCAGCAGGGGGCTTTCTTT. This encodes CASSQQGAFF.

The chain has TRBV3-1 (or the pseudogene TRBV3-2) and TRBJ1-2, with D perhaps matching TRBD1 (5 bases). Germline loops: CDR1 LGHDT, CDR2 YNNKEL (reference sequence). Between the trimmed V and J ends, which lost 2 bases and 6 bases, there was a span of 13 bases. The CDR3 contains 14 residues. CDR3 nucleotides: TGTGCCAGCAGCCAAAGAGCAGGGATGGATGGCTACACCTTC. Amino acid sequence: CASSQRAGMDGYTF.

The chain is built from TRBV9 and TRBJ2-3; 9 nucleotides agree with TRBD2. Germline values: CDR1 SGDLS, CDR2 YYNGEE. V was clipped by 0 bases and J by 4 bases; unmatched bases: 6. The CDR3 has 16 residues. Here the CDR3 reads CASSVVGGGAADTQYF. The CDR3 coding sequence is TGTGCCAGCAGCGTAGTAGGCGGGGGGGCAGCAGATACGCAGTATTTT.

V and J are TRBV12-3 or TRBV12-4 and TRBJ2-1, with 7 bases identical to TRBD2. The junction had 3 bases not matched to a gene; V was cut back by 0 bases and J by 10 bases. The CDR3 is 13 residues long. In DNA form, the CDR3 reads TGTGCCAGCAGTTTAGCGGGAGCGGGGGAGCAGTTCTTC. It translates to CASSLAGAGEQFF.